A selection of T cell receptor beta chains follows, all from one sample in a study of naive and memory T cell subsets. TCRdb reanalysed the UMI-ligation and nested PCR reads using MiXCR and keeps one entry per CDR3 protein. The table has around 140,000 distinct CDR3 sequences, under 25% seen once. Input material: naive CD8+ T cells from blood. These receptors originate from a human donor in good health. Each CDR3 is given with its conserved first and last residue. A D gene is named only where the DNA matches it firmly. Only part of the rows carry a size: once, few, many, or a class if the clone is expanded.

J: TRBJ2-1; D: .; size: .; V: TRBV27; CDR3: CASSLHTEGEQFF; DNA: TGTGCCAGCAGTTTACACACCGAGGGTGAGCAGTTCTTC
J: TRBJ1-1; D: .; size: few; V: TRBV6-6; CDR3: CASSYSRPNTEAFF; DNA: TGTGCCAGCAGTTACTCGAGGCCGAACACTGAAGCTTTCTTT
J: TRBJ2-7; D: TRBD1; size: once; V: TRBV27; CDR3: CASSLSTGGPYEQYF; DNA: TGTGCCAGCAGTTTGTCGACAGGGGGCCCCTACGAGCAGTACTTC
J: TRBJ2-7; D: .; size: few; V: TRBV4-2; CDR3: CASSQEVRSAEDEQYF; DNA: TGTGCCAGCAGCCAAGAGGTAAGGAGCGCTGAGGACGAGCAGTACTTC
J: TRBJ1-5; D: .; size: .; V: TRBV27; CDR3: CASSLKGYNQPQHF; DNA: TGTGCCAGCAGTTTAAAAGGGTACAATCAGCCCCAGCATTTT
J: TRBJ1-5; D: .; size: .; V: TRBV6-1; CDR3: CASEVEAAGNQPQHF; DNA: TGTGCCAGCGAGGTGGAGGCCGCCGGCAATCAGCCCCAGCATTTT
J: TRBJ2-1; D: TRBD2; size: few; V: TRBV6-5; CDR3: CASSSPTSGQFF; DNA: TGTGCCAGCAGTTCCCCGACTAGCGGGCAGTTCTTC
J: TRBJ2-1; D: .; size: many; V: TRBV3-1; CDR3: CASKPRQGGVYNEQFF; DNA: TGTGCCAGCAAACCTAGACAGGGAGGGGTGTACAATGAGCAGTTCTTC
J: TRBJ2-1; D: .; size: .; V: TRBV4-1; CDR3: CASSETGTHEQFF; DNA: TGCGCCAGCAGCGAAACAGGGACTCATGAGCAGTTCTTC
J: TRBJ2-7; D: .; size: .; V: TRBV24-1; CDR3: CATSDASGEQYF; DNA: TGTGCCACCAGTGATGCATCAGGGGAGCAGTACTTC
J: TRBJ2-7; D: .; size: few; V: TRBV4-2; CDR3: CASSPEKWGEQYF; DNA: TGTGCCAGCAGCCCGGAAAAGTGGGGGGAGCAGTACTTC
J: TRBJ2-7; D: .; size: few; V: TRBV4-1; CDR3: CASSPGALVYEQYF; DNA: TGCGCCAGCAGCCCAGGGGCCCTCGTCTACGAGCAGTACTTC
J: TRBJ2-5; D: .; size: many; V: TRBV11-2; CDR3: CASSLDTEETQYF; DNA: TGTGCCAGCAGCTTAGATACAGAAGAGACCCAGTACTTC
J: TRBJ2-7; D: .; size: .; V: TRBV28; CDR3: CASSPTNRVGYEQYF; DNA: TGTGCCAGCAGCCCCACCAACAGGGTAGGGTACGAGCAGTACTTC
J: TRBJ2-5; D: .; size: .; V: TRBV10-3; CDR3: CAISDETSQETQYF; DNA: TGTGCCATCAGTGACGAGACTAGTCAAGAGACCCAGTACTTC
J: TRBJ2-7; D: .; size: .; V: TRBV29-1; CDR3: CSVRGAGKYEQYF; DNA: TGCAGTGTGCGCGGCGCGGGGAAGTACGAGCAGTACTTC
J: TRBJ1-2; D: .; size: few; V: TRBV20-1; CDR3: CSAILVSGYTF; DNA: TGCAGTGCTATCCTAGTTTCTGGCTACACCTTC
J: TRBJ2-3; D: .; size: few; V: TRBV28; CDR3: CASSLWGDSIDTQYF; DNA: TGTGCCAGCAGTTTGTGGGGGGACTCAATCGACACGCAGTATTTT
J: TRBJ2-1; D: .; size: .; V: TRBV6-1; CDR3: CASSLEITVSNNEQFF; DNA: TGTGCCAGCAGCCTGGAGATAACAGTCTCTAACAATGAGCAGTTCTTC
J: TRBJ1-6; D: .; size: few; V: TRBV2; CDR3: CASSVQGGSPLHF; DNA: TGTGCCAGCAGTGTCCAGGGTGGGTCACCCCTCCACTTT
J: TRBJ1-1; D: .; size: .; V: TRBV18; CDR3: CASSPSGDTEAFF; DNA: TGTGCCAGCTCACCTAGCGGGGACACTGAAGCTTTCTTT
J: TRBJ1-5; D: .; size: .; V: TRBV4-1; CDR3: CASSSDNQPQHF; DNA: TGCGCCAGCAGCTCCGATAATCAGCCCCAGCATTTT
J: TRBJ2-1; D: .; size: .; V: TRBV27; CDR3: CASSKLGGKVTQQFF; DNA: TGTGCCAGCAGTAAACTAGGGGGGAAAGTCACTCAGCAGTTCTTC
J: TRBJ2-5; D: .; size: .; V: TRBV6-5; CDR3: CASSYGANQETQYF; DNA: TGTGCCAGCAGTTACGGGGCCAACCAAGAGACCCAGTACTTC
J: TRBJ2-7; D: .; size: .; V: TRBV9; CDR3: CASSAPPGTTIYEQYF; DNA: TGTGCCAGCAGCGCGCCCCCGGGGACCACGATCTACGAGCAGTACTTC
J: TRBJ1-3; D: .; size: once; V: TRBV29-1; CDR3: CSVDVGRPAGNTIYF; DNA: TGCAGCGTTGATGTGGGTCGCCCGGCTGGAAACACCATATATTTT
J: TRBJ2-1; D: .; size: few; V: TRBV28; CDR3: CASSSDEQFF; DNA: TGTGCCAGCAGCAGTGACGAGCAGTTCTTC
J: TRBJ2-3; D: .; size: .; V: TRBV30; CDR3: CAWSEDPWGTDTQYF; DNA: TGTGCCTGGAGCGAAGACCCATGGGGCACAGATACGCAGTATTTT
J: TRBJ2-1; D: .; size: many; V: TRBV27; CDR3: CASSFVGNNEQFF; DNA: TGTGCCAGCAGTTTCGTGGGTAACAATGAGCAGTTCTTC
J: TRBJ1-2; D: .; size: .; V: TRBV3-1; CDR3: CASSQGDGFDNYGYTF; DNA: TGTGCCAGCAGCCAAGGAGACGGGTTTGATAACTATGGCTACACCTTC
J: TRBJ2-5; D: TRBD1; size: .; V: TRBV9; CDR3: CATNPTGGAGETQYF; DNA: TGTGCCACCAACCCGACAGGGGGCGCGGGGGAGACCCAGTACTTC
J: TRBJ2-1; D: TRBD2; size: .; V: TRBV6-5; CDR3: CASSSGTMNEQFF; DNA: TGTGCCAGCAGTTCCGGGACTATGAATGAGCAGTTCTTC
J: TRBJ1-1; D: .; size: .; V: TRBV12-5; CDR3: CASGLVGWTEAFF; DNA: TGTGCTAGTGGTTTGGTAGGGTGGACTGAAGCTTTCTTT
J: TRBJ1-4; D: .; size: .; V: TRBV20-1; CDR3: CSARDFRRPTNEKLFF; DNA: TGCAGTGCTAGAGATTTCAGGAGACCGACTAATGAAAAACTGTTTTTT
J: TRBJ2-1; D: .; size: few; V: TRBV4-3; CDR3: CASSLSPLSLSYNEQFF; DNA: TGCGCCAGCAGCCTCTCGCCACTTTCCCTCTCCTACAATGAGCAGTTCTTC
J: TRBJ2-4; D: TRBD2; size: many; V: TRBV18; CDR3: CASSLTSGRADIQYF; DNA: TGTGCCAGCTCACTGACTAGCGGGAGGGCGGACATTCAGTACTTC
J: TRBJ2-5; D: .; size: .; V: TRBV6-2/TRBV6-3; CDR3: CASSPVGGGETQYF; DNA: TGTGCCAGCAGTCCCGTCGGGGGTGGTGAGACCCAGTACTTC
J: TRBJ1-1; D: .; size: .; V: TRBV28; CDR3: CASSFRHGAEAFF; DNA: TGTGCCAGCAGTTTTAGACATGGGGCTGAAGCTTTCTTT
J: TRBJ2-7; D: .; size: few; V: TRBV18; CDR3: CASSPPVVVRQIGEQYF; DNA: TGTGCCAGCTCACCACCGGTAGTGGTTCGGCAGATAGGCGAGCAGTACTTC
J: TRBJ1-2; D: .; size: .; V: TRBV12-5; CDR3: CASGLVPPSGGETGYTF; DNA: TGTGCTAGTGGTTTGGTCCCACCCTCCGGGGGCGAGACTGGCTACACCTTC
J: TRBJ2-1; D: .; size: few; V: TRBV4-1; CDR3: CASSQEGWSSYNEQFF; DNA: TGCGCCAGCAGCCAAGAAGGCTGGAGCTCCTACAATGAGCAGTTCTTC
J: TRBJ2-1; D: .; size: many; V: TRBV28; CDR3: CASSPGKNEQFF; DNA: TGTGCCAGCAGTCCCGGGAAAAATGAGCAGTTCTTC
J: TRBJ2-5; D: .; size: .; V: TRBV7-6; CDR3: CASSGLDGQYQETQYF; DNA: TGTGCCAGCAGCGGATTGGACGGCCAATACCAAGAGACCCAGTACTTC
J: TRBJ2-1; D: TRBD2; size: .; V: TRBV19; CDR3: CASSIELSSGLAGGPQQFF; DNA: TGTGCCAGTAGTATTGAACTCTCGTCGGGACTAGCGGGAGGCCCTCAGCAGTTCTTC
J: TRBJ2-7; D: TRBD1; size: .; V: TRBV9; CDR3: CASKLGQGAEQYF; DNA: TGTGCCAGCAAACTGGGACAGGGTGCCGAGCAGTACTTC
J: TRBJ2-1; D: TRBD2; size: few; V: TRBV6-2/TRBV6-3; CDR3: CASLYLGLAGVEQFF; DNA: TGTGCCAGCCTATACCTGGGACTAGCGGGAGTCGAGCAGTTCTTC
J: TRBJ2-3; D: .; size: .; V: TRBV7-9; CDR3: CASSGQGGPDTQYF; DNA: TGTGCCAGCAGCGGACAGGGAGGGCCAGATACGCAGTATTTT
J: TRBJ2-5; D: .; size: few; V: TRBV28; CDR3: CASSPPRTLATQYF; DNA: TGTGCCAGCAGTCCCCCCAGGACCTTAGCGACCCAGTACTTC
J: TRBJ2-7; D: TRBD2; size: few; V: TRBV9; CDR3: CASSARLATEQYF; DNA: TGTGCCAGCAGCGCTAGACTAGCGACCGAGCAGTACTTC
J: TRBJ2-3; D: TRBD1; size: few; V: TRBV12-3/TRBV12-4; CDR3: CASSPTGTGDTDTQYF; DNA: TGTGCCAGCAGTCCCACGGGGACAGGGGACACAGATACGCAGTATTTT
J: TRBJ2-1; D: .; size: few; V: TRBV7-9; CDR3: CASSLGAGREFDEQFF; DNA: TGTGCCAGCAGCTTAGGGGCGGGCCGTGAGTTTGATGAGCAGTTCTTC
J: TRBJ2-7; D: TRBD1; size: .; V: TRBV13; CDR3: CASSLRTGRTYEQYF; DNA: TGTGCCAGCAGCTTGAGGACAGGGAGGACCTACGAGCAGTACTTC
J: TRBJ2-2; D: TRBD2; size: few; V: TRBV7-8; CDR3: CASSLVPGGDTGELFF; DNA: TGTGCCAGCAGCTTAGTGCCGGGAGGGGACACCGGGGAGCTGTTTTTT